The source of this T cell receptor (beta chain) is a study of shared clonotypes between healthy human individuals. Notes on the study in general: As a rule, naive subsets had a larger estimated richness than memory subsets. Clonotypes that were shared across four donors made up roughly 5.2% of naive CD4 clonotypes.

Original analysis: Filtering differed since immunoSEQ provided only junctions, with no quality scores. Clones were sequenced by immunoSEQ multiplex PCR, and TCRdb holds only the in-frame ones, with some missing. D and trimming come from the DNA, and the V and J calls and clone size come from that table. Of about 700,000 clones in the sample, around 74% are singletons; the top ten hold roughly 1.7%. Note on this clone: Its target is unknown. At one end the junction does not follow the germline gene, possibly because of a read error.

The germline CDR1 and CDR2 sequences are SGDLS and YYNGEE. CDR3 length: 10 amino acids. The chain employs TRBV9 and TRBJ2-1; D not resolved. Source material: memory CD4+ T cells sorted from blood. Subset given: CD45RA-negative fraction. The TCR originated in a woman aged 25 to 39 in good health. The CDR3 nucleotides read TGTGCCAGCAGCGTAGCGAGCCCGCTCTTC. It yields the protein CASSVASPLF.